This entry is about one TCR beta chain. Its antigen target is currently unknown. A read error is possible here, since a much larger clone lies one base away. The final CDR3 position lacks the conserved phenylalanine or tryptophan, pointing to a likely read error. RNA was isolated from bulk, unsorted tissue, and RNA quality was assessed with a NanoDrop ND-1000 and an Agilent 2100. For the normal lung samples, distant non-tumor tissue was collected more than 3 cm away from the tumor edge. Newly diagnosed lung cancer patients without prior chemotherapy who had been admitted for thoracic surgery in China between August and November 2014 were enrolled as donors. The study excluded patients who had received radiotherapy or chemotherapy before or who had another cancer at the same time. Pieces of surgical tissue measuring about 1-2 cm3 were kept in RNAlater solution and held at -80 degrees C until needed.

The CDR3 adds up to 13 amino acids, both ends counted. The retained sequence is limited to the CDR3, 39 bases, with the frame set at the first base. Trimmed from V: 7 bases; trimmed from J: 6 bases; junction bases lacking a gene match: 5. Based on the germline V gene, the CDR1 and CDR2 sequences are MDHEN and SYDVKM. The receptor library was made with multiplex PCR. Sequencing took place on an Illumina HiSeq 2500. TCRbeta libraries were built by three rounds of nested PCR using primers (Table S4), following protocols modified from ARM-PCR. PCR products of 200-500 bp were gel-excised and purified with the QIAquick gel extraction kit before sequencing. The source study handled its data this way. Trimmomatic was used to clean the reads, FLASH merged the cleaned reads into complete CDR3 sequences, and MiTCR assigned the sequences to V(D)J germline segments. VDJtools was used to compute clonal diversity as the inverse Simpson's index. In-frame sequences without a premature stop codon were defined as productive reads. Using fastp at Q25 and MiXCR, TCRdb reprocessed the public reads and kept productive beta chains. A single entry per CDR3 protein holds the most common genes and DNA from its merged rows. These V and J calls rely on TCRdb rather than the paper's analysis. Counted in this sample were 70,000 to 90,000 distinct CDR3 sequences; around two thirds of them appeared once. 28% of the sample is held by the ten biggest clonotypes.

These data are taken from a study of tumor and adjacent non-tumor tissue in lung cancer (dated by TCRdb to between 2018 and 2020). Context from the whole study: Patients with adenocarcinoma (about twelve), squamous cell carcinoma (2) and small cell lung cancer (1) were included in the cohort. Using bulk TCRbeta repertoires from around 14 lung cancer patients, the study set lung tumor tissue side by side with matched distant non-tumor lung tissue. TCRbeta CDR3 sequencing was performed on more than 25 paired specimens, with one tumor sample and one normal lung sample collected per patient. Ages among the roughly 15 patients ranged from roughly 31 to 80 years, there were approximately ten men and 5 women, and disease was at TNM stage I to III. A total of fewer than 150 million productive TCRbeta reads were generated by sequencing, corresponding to an average of around 4 million reads per sample. Overall study results and their limits: Significantly higher TCR diversity (inverse Simpson) was observed in tumor tissue than in normal lung tissue (around 450 vs 160, P = 0.0075, Mann-Whitney U test). With only roughly 15 patients in the cohort, the authors noted that larger samples and more detailed clinical data are needed. The top 100 clones accounted for a significantly larger cumulative portion of the repertoire in normal lung than in tumor tissue. Neither the sequencing platform nor unique molecular identifiers are named or mentioned anywhere in the methods. TCR diversity was significantly higher in younger patients, and greater tumor TCR diversity was associated with shorter overall survival and shorter disease-free survival. Peripheral blood was not sequenced, so blood TCRbeta repertoires in these lung cancer patients were not examined.

This chain joins TRBV28 to TRBJ2-7, with 11 bases in between that match TRBD1. The TCR was taken from a woman aged 50 to 60 with non-small cell lung cancer. Sequencing used distant non-tumor lung tissue. The sequenced DNA is TGTGCCAGCACGGGGGACAGGGGGACCGAGCAGTACTTA. This translates into CASTGDRGTEQYL.